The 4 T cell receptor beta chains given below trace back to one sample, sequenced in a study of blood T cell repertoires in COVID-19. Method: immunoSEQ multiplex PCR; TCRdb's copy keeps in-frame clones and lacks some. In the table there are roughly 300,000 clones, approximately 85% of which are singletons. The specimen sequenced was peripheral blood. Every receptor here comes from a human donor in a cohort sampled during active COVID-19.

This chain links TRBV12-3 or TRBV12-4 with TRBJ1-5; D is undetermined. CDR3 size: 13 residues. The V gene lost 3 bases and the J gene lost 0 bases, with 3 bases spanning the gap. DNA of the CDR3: TGTGCCAGCAGTTTGGCTAGCAATCAGCCCCAGCATTTT. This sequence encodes CASSLASNQPQHF.

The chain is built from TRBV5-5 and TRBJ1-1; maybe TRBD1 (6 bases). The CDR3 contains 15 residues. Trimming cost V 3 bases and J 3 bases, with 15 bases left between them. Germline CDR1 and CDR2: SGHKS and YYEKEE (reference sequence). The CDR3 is CASSWGQGRDTEAFF. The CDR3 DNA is TGTGCCAGCAGCTGGGGTCAGGGGCGAGACACTGAAGCTTTCTTT.

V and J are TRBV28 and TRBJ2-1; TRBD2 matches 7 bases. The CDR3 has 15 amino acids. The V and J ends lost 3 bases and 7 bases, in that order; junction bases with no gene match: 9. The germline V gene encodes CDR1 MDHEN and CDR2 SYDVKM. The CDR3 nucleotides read TGTGCCAGCAGTTTGATAGGGGAGGGTAGGAATGAGCAGTTCTTC. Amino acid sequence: CASSLIGEGRNEQFF.

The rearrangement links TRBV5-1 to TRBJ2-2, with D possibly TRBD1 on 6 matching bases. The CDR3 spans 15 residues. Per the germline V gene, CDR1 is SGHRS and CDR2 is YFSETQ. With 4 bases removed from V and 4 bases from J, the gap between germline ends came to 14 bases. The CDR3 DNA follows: TGCGCCAGCAGCACTACCCGACAGGCCACCGGGGAGCTGTTTTTT. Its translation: CASSTTRQATGELFF. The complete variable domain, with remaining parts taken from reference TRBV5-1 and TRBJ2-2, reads KAGVTQTPRYLIKTRGQQVTLSCSPISGHRSVSWYQQTPGQGLQFLFEYFSETQRNKGNFPGRFSGRQFSNSRSEMNVSTLELGDSALYLCASSTTRQATGELFFGEGSRLTVL.